These 13 T cell receptor beta chains share one sample of origin, sequenced in a study of CXCR3-negative and CXCR3-positive naive CD8 T cells. Through 5' RACE with UMI labels, the TRB cDNA libraries were prepared. TCRdb re-called the 5' RACE reads and shows each CDR3 protein once, DNA omitted. The sample totals approximately 74,000 distinct CDR3 sequences; its top ten clones hold around 1.5%. Sequenced: naive CXCR3- CD8+ T cells from blood. This sample's subset: CD45RO-CCR7+CD27+CD95- naive CD8+ T cells lacking CXCR3 (TNR3-). These receptors originate from a human donor in good health. Some clones in this sample may be carry-over from other donors' samples.

The chain uses TRBV20-1 and TRBJ2-3; TCRdb gives TRBD2 as the D gene, but with no DNA this cannot be confirmed. CDR1 is DFQATT and CDR2 is SNEGSKA in the germline V gene (reference sequence). This CDR3 comprises 15 residues. CDR3 loop: CSARRTSESTDTQYF.

The chain carries TRBV20-1 and TRBJ2-7; TCRdb names TRBD1, which stays unverified in the absence of DNA. Germline CDR1 DFQATT, CDR2 SNEGSKA (reference sequence). This CDR3 comprises 13 residues. The chain's CDR3 is CSARTGLSYEQYF.

CDR3 sequence: CASSRRGAGQEEQYF. This sequence joins TRBV28 and TRBJ2-7; TCRdb names TRBD1, which stays unverified in the absence of DNA. Germline CDR1 MDHEN, CDR2 SYDVKM. CDR3 size: 15 residues.

The genes are TRBV6-5 and TRBJ2-7; the D gene TCRdb calls, TRBD1, cannot be checked with no DNA. CDR1 is MNHEY, CDR2 SVGAGI, per germline. This CDR3 spans 16 amino acids. The CDR3 loop is CASMSGGSLGFYEQYF.

This chain uses TRBV5-4 with TRBJ1-6; absent DNA, TCRdb's TRBD1 call cannot be checked. CDR3 length equals 15 residues. Germline CDR1 and CDR2: SGHNT and YYREEE (reference sequence). This chain's CDR3 is CASSLYRGGYSPLHF. The complete variable domain, with remaining parts taken from reference TRBV5-4 and TRBJ1-6, reads ETGVTQSPTHLIKTRGQQVTLRCSSQSGHNTVSWYQQALGQGPQFIFQYYREEENGRGNFPPRFSGLQFPNYSSELNVNALELDDSALYLCASSLYRGGYSPLHFGNGTRLTVT.

The V and J genes are TRBV29-1 and TRBJ2-7; TCRdb indicates TRBD1, and absent DNA this call remains unverified. Germline lookup yields CDR1 SQVTM and CDR2 ANQGSEA. The CDR3 runs 12 residues. The CDR3 loop is CSVAGPSYEQYF.

This chain links TRBV29-1 with TRBJ1-4; absent DNA, TCRdb's TRBD1 call cannot be checked. The germline CDR1 and CDR2 sequences are SQVTM and ANQGSEA. The CDR3 spans 14 residues. CDR3 in amino acids: CSVEVPGSNEKLFF.

The V and J genes are TRBV18 and TRBJ2-3; without DNA, the TCRdb call of TRBD2 cannot be checked. Germline V lookup: CDR1 KGHSH, CDR2 LQKENI. The CDR3 is 14 amino acids. The CDR3 sequence: CASSPDVEGDTQYF.

The CDR3 sequence is CASSQWFGETQYF. The chain employs TRBV11-3 and TRBJ2-5. The CDR3 is 13 residues long. Germline CDR1 reads SGHNT; CDR2 reads YENEEA.

The V gene is TRBV6-4, the J gene TRBJ2-3; TCRdb's D call, TRBD2, is unchecked because there is no DNA. This CDR3 region has 15 residues. Germline loops: CDR1 MRHNA, CDR2 SNTAGT. CDR3 region: CASSEGGGATDTQYF.

The V call is TRBV7-6, the J call TRBJ2-7; TCRdb calls TRBD1, which cannot be checked without DNA. Germline V gives CDR1 SGHVS, CDR2 FNYEAQ. This CDR3 is 14 amino acids long. CDR3: CASSFGQGNYEQYF.

The CDR3 is CASSLESSYNSPLHF. The gene calls are TRBV27 and TRBJ1-6. The CDR3 loop spans 15 amino acids. Germline assignment: CDR1 MNHEY and CDR2 SMNVEV (reference sequence).

The rearrangement uses TRBV2 and TRBJ2-3; the TCRdb call, TRBD2, lacks DNA for checking. The length of the CDR3 is 18 residues. Germline lookup yields CDR1 SNHLY and CDR2 FYNNEI. The CDR3 region is CASTFGLAGYSSTDTQYF. Variable domain in full (rest from reference TRBV2 and TRBJ2-3): EPEVTQTPSHQVTQMGQEVILRCVPISNHLYFYWYRQILGQKVEFLVSFYNNEISEKSEIFDDQFSVERPDGSNFTLKIRSTKLEDSAMYFCASTFGLAGYSSTDTQYFGPGTRLTVL.